Below, 11 T cell receptor beta chains from the same sample are listed, as sequenced in a study of tumor and adjacent non-tumor tissue in lung cancer (dated by TCRdb to 2016 to 2019). The method behind the library was multiplex PCR. The instrument was an Illumina HiSeq 2500. TCRbeta libraries were constructed through three rounds of nested PCR with primers (Table S4) according to protocols adapted from ARM-PCR. The raw public data were reprocessed by TCRdb itself: fastp quality trimming at Q25, MiXCR clonotype calling, in-frame beta chains only. Rows with one shared CDR3 protein collapse into an entry with the most common genes and DNA. The sample table lists fewer than 120,000 distinct CDR3 sequences, about 87% of them with a count of one. The ten top clones hold 20% to 25% of the sample. RNA was isolated from bulk, unsorted tissue, and RNA quality was assessed with a NanoDrop ND-1000 and an Agilent 2100.

The source material was lung tumor tissue. Receptor source: a man in his sixties or seventies with non-small cell lung cancer.

Comment on this clonotype: This is likely a read error, given that the CDR3 carries no conserved phenylalanine or tryptophan at its end. This chain connects TRBV11-3 to TRBJ1-1; D not certain. CDR1 is SGHNT, CDR2 YENEEA, per germline. This CDR3 region has 16 residues. CDR3 sequence: CASSLKRWWMNAEAFS. In DNA form, the CDR3 reads TGTGCCAGCAGCTTAAAGAGATGGTGGATGAACGCTGAAGCTTTCTCT.

This clonotype was counted a single time. The junction differs from germline at one of its ends, possibly a read error. The chain uses TRBV10-2 and TRBJ2-7; 7 nucleotides agree with TRBD2. The CDR3 is 12 amino acids. The germline CDR1 and CDR2 sequences are WSHSY and SAAADI. The CDR3 region is CATRTGLAEQYF. The DNA for the CDR3 is TGCGCCACCAGGACGGGGCTAGCGGAGCAGTATTTC.

The V and J genes are TRBV20-1 and TRBJ2-1; TRBD2 might be the D (6 bases). The CDR3 loop spans 16 amino acids. Deletions cut 0 bases from V and 13 bases from J, with 25 bases between. Germline CDR1 and CDR2: DFQATT and SNEGSKA (reference sequence). CDR3 sequence: CSARDAQRLAREVQFF. The CDR3 nucleotides are TGCAGTGCTAGAGATGCACAAAGGCTAGCGAGAGAAGTCCAGTTCTTC.

This clonotype was seen a handful of times. This sequence may be a read error, since a much larger clone differs from it by one base. The chain has TRBV7-9 and TRBJ1-1; D gene unclear. Germline CDR1 SEHNR, CDR2 FQNEAQ (reference sequence). This CDR3 spans 14 amino acids. DNA for the CDR3: TGTACCAGCAGCTTAGCGGAATGGCGCGGAAAAGCTTTCTTT. This gives the protein CTSSLAEWRGKAFF.

This clonotype has more than one count but fewer than ten. Mismatch with germline at one junction end may stem from a read error. The chain recombines TRBV29-1 with TRBJ2-5; possibly TRBD1 for D (5 bases). This CDR3 has 13 amino acids. The germline gives CDR1 SQVTM, CDR2 ANQGSEA. CDR3: CSVGIGDLGTQYF. CDR3 DNA sequence: TGCAGTGTTGGGATAGGGGATTTGGGGACCCAGTACTTC.

A remark on this clonotype: A read error may produce the germline difference seen at one junction end. This chain uses TRBV20-1 with TRBJ2-2, with a weak D call TRBD2 (5 bases). This CDR3 has 15 amino acids. Germline V gives CDR1 DFQATT, CDR2 SNEGSKA (reference sequence). CDR3 in amino acids: CCARDSGRVAGELFF. The CDR3 DNA sequence: TGCTGTGCTAGAGATTCAGGCCGGGTGGCCGGGGAGCTGTTTTTC.

The chain joins TRBV29-1 to TRBJ2-2; D ambiguous. V was cut by 7 bases and J by 1 base, with 10 bases left in between. CDR1 is SQVTM and CDR2 is ANQGSEA in the germline V gene. This CDR3 comprises 13 residues. CDR3 amino acids: CSADLRNTGELFF. DNA for the CDR3: TGCAGCGCTGACCTGAGGAACACCGGGGAGCTGTTTTTT.

Worth noting for this clonotype: An end of the junction does not agree with germline; a read error may underlie this. The genes are TRBV12-3 or TRBV12-4 and TRBJ1-2; D remains ambiguous. The CDR3 is 12 amino acids. The CDR3 nucleotides are TGTGACAGCAGTTATGAGTTCTATGGCTACACCTTC. This sequence encodes CDSSYEFYGYTF.

A note on this clonotype: One end of the junction is discordant with germline, which a read error may explain. The gene calls are TRBV12-3 or TRBV12-4 and TRBJ2-6; 11 bases agree with TRBD1. This CDR3 contains 18 residues. The CDR3 bases are TGTACCAGCAGTTTGAGGGACAGGGGGACTTCTGGGGCCAACGTCTTGACTTTC. Amino acids: CTSSLRDRGTSGANVLTF.

In the case of this clonotype: Since the CDR3 does not end with the conserved phenylalanine or tryptophan, this likely comes from a read error. The genes are TRBV12-3 or TRBV12-4 and TRBJ1-6; 10 bases match TRBD1. Trimming at V came to 7 bases and at J to 3 bases, leaving 6 bases not matched to a gene. This CDR3 has 16 residues. This CDR3 is CASTSGTGDYNSPLHL. The CDR3 DNA follows: TGTGCCAGCACTTCTGGGACAGGGGACTATAATTCACCCCTCCACCTA.

Remarks on this clonotype: The junction does not match germline at one end; this may be a read error. The gene calls are TRBV5-1 and TRBJ2-3, with 11 bases matching TRBD2. Germline CDR1 is SGHRS and CDR2 is YFSETQ. The CDR3 runs to 17 residues. The CDR3 here is CASSEGPLAGVTETQYF. The DNA for the CDR3 is TGCGCCAGCAGCGAAGGGCCACTAGCGGGAGTGACAGAAACGCAGTATTTC.